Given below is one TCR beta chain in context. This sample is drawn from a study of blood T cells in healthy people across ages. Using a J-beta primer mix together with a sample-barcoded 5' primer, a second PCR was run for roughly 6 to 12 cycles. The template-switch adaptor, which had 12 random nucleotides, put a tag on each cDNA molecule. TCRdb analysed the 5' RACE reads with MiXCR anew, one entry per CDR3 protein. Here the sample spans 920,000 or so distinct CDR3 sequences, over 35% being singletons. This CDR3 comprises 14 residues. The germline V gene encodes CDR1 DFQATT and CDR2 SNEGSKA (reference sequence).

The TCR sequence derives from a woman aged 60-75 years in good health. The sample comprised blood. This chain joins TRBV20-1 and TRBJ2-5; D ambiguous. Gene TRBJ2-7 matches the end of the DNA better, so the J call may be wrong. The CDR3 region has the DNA TGCAGTGCTTTCGGTCTAGTCAACTCCTACGAGCAGTACTTC. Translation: CSAFGLVNSYEQYF.